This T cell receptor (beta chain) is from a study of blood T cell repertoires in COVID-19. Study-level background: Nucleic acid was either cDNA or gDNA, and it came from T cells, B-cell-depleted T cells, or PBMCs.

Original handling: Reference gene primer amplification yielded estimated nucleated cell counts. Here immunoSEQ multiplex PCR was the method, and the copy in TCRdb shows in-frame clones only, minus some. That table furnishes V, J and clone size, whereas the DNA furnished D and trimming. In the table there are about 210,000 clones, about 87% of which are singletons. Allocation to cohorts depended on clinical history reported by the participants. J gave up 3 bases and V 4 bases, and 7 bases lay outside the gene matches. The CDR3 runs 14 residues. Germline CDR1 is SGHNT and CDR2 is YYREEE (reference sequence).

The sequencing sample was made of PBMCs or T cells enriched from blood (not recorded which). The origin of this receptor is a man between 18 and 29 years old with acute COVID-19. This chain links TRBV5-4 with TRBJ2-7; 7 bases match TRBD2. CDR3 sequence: CASSLWGGDYEQYF. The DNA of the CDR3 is TGTGCCAGCAGCCTTTGGGGGGGAGACTACGAGCAGTACTTC.